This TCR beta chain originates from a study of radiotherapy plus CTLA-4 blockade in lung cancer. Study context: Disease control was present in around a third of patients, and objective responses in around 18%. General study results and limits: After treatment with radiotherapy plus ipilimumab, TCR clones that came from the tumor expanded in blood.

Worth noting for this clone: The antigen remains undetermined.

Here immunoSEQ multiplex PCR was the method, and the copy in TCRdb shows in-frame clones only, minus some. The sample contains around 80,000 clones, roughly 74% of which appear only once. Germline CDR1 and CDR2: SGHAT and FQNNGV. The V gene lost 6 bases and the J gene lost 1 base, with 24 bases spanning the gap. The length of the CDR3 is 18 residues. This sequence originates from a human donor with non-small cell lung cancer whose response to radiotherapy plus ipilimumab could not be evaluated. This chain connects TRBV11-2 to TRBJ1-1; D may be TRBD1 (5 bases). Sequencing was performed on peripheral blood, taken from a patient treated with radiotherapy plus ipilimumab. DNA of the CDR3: TGTGCCAGCAGTCTAAACCTGGTGGGGGGTAGGGGGAACACTGAAGCTTTCTTT. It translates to CASSLNLVGGRGNTEAFF.